This T cell receptor (beta chain) was sequenced in a study of cytomegalovirus exposure and HLA in healthy donors. The sample holds a few counts of this clone. Healthy individuals who donated bone marrow served as the donors. In the PCR, 60 Vbeta and 13 Jbeta primers were used. Using immunoSEQ multiplex PCR, the repertoire was profiled, and TCRdb retains in-frame clones only, with some absent. The sample shows more than 80,000 clones, more than 60% of them seen only once. The receptor was isolated from a woman aged 45-60 years in good health and CMV-seropositive. The sequencing sample was made of PBMCs.

The CDR3, as DNA: TGTGCCACCAGCAGAGCTGGGACAGGGACTGGAAACACCATATATTTT. Translating gives CATSRAGTGTGNTIYF. The chain carries TRBV15 and TRBJ1-3; 9 bases map to TRBD1. V dropped 1 base and J dropped 2; count of bases not matched to a gene: 3. Germline CDR1 is LNHNV and CDR2 is YYDKDF (reference sequence). CDR3 size: 16 residues.